This TCR beta chain was documented in a study of cytomegalovirus exposure and HLA in healthy donors. CDR3 length: 15 amino acids. The V end lost 2 bases, the J end lost 8 bases, and 19 bases lay between the germline ends. Germline lookup yields CDR1 SGDLS and CDR2 YYNGEE. Donors consisted of healthy bone marrow donors. The PCR had 60 Vbeta and 13 Jbeta primers. The table came from immunoSEQ multiplex PCR; TCRdb's copy has only in-frame clones and leaves some out. The table records fewer than 150,000 clones, roughly 75% of them present only once. The specimen sequenced was PBMCs. The sequence derives from a man younger than 40 in good health. The chain recombines TRBV9 with TRBJ1-1, with D tentatively TRBD1 (6 bases). The CDR3 here is CASSVGGAGAAEAFF. As DNA, the CDR3 is TGTGCCAGCAGCGTGGGTGGGGCAGGGGCGGCAGAAGCTTTCTTT.